The rows below give T cell receptor beta chains drawn from one sample of a study of identical twins. Each CDR3 protein is one row after TCRdb ran MiXCR on the 5' RACE reads. The table includes some 320,000 distinct CDR3 sequences, about 12% detected once. These data were also reused for a study on yellow fever vaccine responses in identical twins.

The specimen was CD8+ T cells sorted from blood. These receptors came from a young woman in good health. Each CDR3 is given with its conserved first and last residue. A D gene is named only where the DNA matches it firmly. Clone sizes are given selectively: once, few, many, or a class where the clone is expanded.

len: 16
v_gene: TRBV27
abundance: NA
d_gene: NA
j_gene: TRBJ2-1
CDR3aa: CASSLVGVGVYNEQFF
CDR3nt: TGTGCCAGCAGTTTAGTGGGGGTTGGGGTATACAATGAGCAGTTCTTC

len: 14
v_gene: TRBV9
abundance: few
d_gene: NA
j_gene: TRBJ2-1
CDR3aa: CASSPKGPINEQFF
CDR3nt: TGTGCCAGCAGCCCCAAGGGACCGATCAATGAGCAGTTCTTC

len: 11
v_gene: TRBV14
abundance: NA
d_gene: NA
j_gene: TRBJ1-2
CDR3aa: CASSGGGGYTF
CDR3nt: TGTGCCAGCAGCGGCGGGGGTGGCTACACCTTC

len: 14
v_gene: TRBV27
abundance: few
d_gene: NA
j_gene: TRBJ2-7
CDR3aa: CASSLADGTYEQYF
CDR3nt: TGTGCCAGCAGTTTAGCGGACGGAACCTACGAGCAGTACTTC

len: 18
v_gene: TRBV29-1
abundance: NA
d_gene: TRBD1
j_gene: TRBJ2-6
CDR3aa: CSVVWLGRGPSGANVLTF
CDR3nt: TGCAGCGTTGTATGGCTTGGCAGGGGGCCCTCTGGGGCCAACGTCCTGACTTTC

len: 16
v_gene: TRBV27
abundance: NA
d_gene: NA
j_gene: TRBJ2-3
CDR3aa: CASSWFGGSSTDTQYF
CDR3nt: TGTGCCAGCAGTTGGTTCGGCGGAAGCTCCACAGATACGCAGTATTTT

len: 14
v_gene: TRBV5-6
abundance: NA
d_gene: NA
j_gene: TRBJ2-7
CDR3aa: CASSLFGGMNEQYF
CDR3nt: TGTGCCAGCAGCTTATTCGGCGGGATGAACGAGCAGTACTTC

len: 14
v_gene: TRBV9
abundance: NA
d_gene: TRBD1
j_gene: TRBJ2-1
CDR3aa: CASSTGGAYNEQFF
CDR3nt: TGTGCCAGCTCGACAGGGGGCGCATACAATGAGCAGTTCTTC

len: 14
v_gene: TRBV12-3/TRBV12-4
abundance: many
d_gene: NA
j_gene: TRBJ1-1
CDR3aa: CASTIEGFGTEAFF
CDR3nt: TGTGCCAGCACCATTGAGGGTTTTGGCACTGAAGCTTTCTTT

len: 19
v_gene: TRBV28
abundance: NA
d_gene: TRBD1
j_gene: TRBJ2-3
CDR3aa: CASSFGDRDFFVYTDTQYF
CDR3nt: TGTGCCAGCAGTTTCGGGGACAGGGACTTTTTTGTGTACACAGATACGCAGTATTTT

len: 16
v_gene: TRBV5-1
abundance: few
d_gene: TRBD1
j_gene: TRBJ1-2
CDR3aa: CASSLLKNRGRRGYTF
CDR3nt: TGCGCCAGCAGCTTGTTAAAAAACAGGGGGCGAAGGGGCTACACCTTC

len: 18
v_gene: TRBV2
abundance: few
d_gene: TRBD2
j_gene: TRBJ2-1
CDR3aa: CASSEGRTSGFYNSEQFF
CDR3nt: TGTGCCAGCAGTGAAGGGAGGACTAGCGGATTCTACAATAGTGAGCAGTTCTTC

len: 16
v_gene: TRBV11-2
abundance: NA
d_gene: TRBD1
j_gene: TRBJ2-7
CDR3aa: CASSLTHRGYLDEQYF
CDR3nt: TGTGCCAGCAGCCTAACCCACAGGGGTTACTTGGACGAGCAGTACTTC

len: 14
v_gene: TRBV15
abundance: NA
d_gene: NA
j_gene: TRBJ2-1
CDR3aa: CATRGTTTWNEQFF
CDR3nt: TGTGCCACCAGAGGGACCACAACGTGGAATGAGCAGTTCTTC